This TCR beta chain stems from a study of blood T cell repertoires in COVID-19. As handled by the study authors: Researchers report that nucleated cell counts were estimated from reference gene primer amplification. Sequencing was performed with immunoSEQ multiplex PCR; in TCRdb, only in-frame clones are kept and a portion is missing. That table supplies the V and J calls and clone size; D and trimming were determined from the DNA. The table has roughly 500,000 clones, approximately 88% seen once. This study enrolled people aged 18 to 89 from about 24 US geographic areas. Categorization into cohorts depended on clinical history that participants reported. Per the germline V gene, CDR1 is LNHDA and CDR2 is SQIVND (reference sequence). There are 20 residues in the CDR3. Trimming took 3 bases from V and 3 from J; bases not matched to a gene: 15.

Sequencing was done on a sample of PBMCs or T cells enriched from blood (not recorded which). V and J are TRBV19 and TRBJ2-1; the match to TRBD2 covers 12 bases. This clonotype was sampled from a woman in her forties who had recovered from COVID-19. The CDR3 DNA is TGTGCCAGTAGTATCCTGGCGGGAGGACTAGCGGGGCTCCGCTACAATGAGCAGTTCTTC. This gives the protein CASSILAGGLAGLRYNEQFF.